This entry features one TCR beta chain sequence. The antigen is undetermined. This specimen belongs to a study of post-analysis software for immune sequencing data. TCR beta libraries were prepared from cDNA with unique molecular identifiers. MiXCR was run by TCRdb on the PCR reads, yielding one entry per CDR3 protein. Among hundreds of thousands of distinct CDR3 sequences listed, 53% were seen once. Overall study results and limits: Compared against controls, patients with multiple sclerosis displayed significantly lower normalized Chao1 diversity.

Specimen: blood. The TCR sequence derives from a girl under 18 with multiple sclerosis.

The CDR3 DNA reads as TGCGCCAGCAGCCAAGATGGACAGGGCAATCAGCCCCAGCATTTT. Translation gives CASSQDGQGNQPQHF. The chain combines TRBV4-1 with TRBJ1-5, with 7 positions matching TRBD1. Germline V lookup: CDR1 MGHRA, CDR2 YSYEKL. The V gene end was trimmed by 0 bases and the J gene end by 2 bases; junction bases not matched to a gene: 1. The length of the CDR3 is 15 residues.